This TCR beta chain was sequenced during a study of beta chain features in type 1 diabetes. Reverse transcribing all isolated RNA meant expressed TCRB transcripts were sequenced. Approximately 3.6 million reads per sample on average were obtained from naive, central memory and regulatory T cell samples. TCRdb's table, derived via immunoSEQ multiplex PCR, lists solely in-frame clones and lacks some. The sample yields about half a million clones, about an eighth seen once. Study-wide results and caveats: Cells with high TCR expression could be over-represented by cDNA sequencing. Within the patient group, naive, central memory and Treg TCRB repertoires appeared more similar to each other than within healthy donors.

Purity exceeded 98% in all sorted populations. This clone has only a few counts. What it binds is not known. Sequencing used naive CD4+ T cells from blood. The sequence came from a woman younger than 30 in good health.

The CDR3 bases are TGCAGCGCCGGAGGTCCAGATACGCAGTATTTT. It translates to CSAGGPDTQYF. The V call is TRBV29-1, the J call TRBJ2-3, with a possible D match to TRBD2 (5 bases). The CDR3 totals 11 residues. Per the germline V gene, CDR1 is SQVTM and CDR2 is ANQGSEA. The V end was cut by 7 bases, the J end by 4 bases, with 9 bases between.